Below, 21 T cell receptor beta chains from the same sample are listed, as sequenced in a study of cytomegalovirus exposure and HLA in healthy donors. A multiplex PCR was run with 60 Vbeta primers and 13 Jbeta primers. The protocol was immunoSEQ multiplex PCR, while the TCRdb copy is restricted to in-frame clones and leaves out a portion. The sample lists some 97,000 clones, approximately 80% occurring once. Material: PBMCs. The receptors originated from a woman aged 18-30 years in good health and CMV-seronegative.

The CDR3 protein is CASSLAKWASTYEQYF. In DNA, the CDR3 is TGTGCCAGCAGCTTAGCGAAATGGGCCTCCACCTACGAGCAGTACTTC. The rearrangement links TRBV7-2 to TRBJ2-7; D call uncertain. The V gene's germline CDR1 is SGHTA and CDR2 FQGNSA. Trimming took off 0 bases at V and 2 bases at J, with 14 bases between the two ends. The CDR3 consists of 16 residues.

This chain connects TRBV9 to TRBJ1-2, with D tentatively TRBD1 (5 bases). Germline V lookup: CDR1 SGDLS, CDR2 YYNGEE. Trimming removed 0 bases from V and 3 bases from J, with 9 bases in between. The CDR3 totals 14 residues. DNA of the CDR3: TGTGCCAGCAGCGTAGCCTGGGGGGACTATGGCTACACCTTC. It codes for CASSVAWGDYGYTF.

The sample holds one count of this clone. The rearrangement uses TRBV6-4 and TRBJ2-3; D unresolved. This CDR3 region has 13 residues. Trimming removed 4 bases from V and 1 base from J, with 6 bases in between. Germline CDR1 is MRHNA and CDR2 is SNTAGT. CDR3: CASSAVGTDTQYF. Here the CDR3 DNA reads TGTGCCAGCAGTGCAGTTGGCACAGATACGCAGTATTTT.

The chain carries TRBV19 and TRBJ2-7; D is unclear. Germline-derived CDR1 and CDR2 are LNHDA and SQIVND (reference sequence). The V end was cut by 5 bases, the J end by 5 bases, with 13 bases between. The CDR3 is 13 residues long. CDR3 amino acids: CASSASAPNEQYF. CDR3 nucleotides: TGTGCCAGTAGTGCTAGTGCCCCCAACGAGCAGTACTTC. The full variable domain, its missing parts supplied by reference TRBV19 and TRBJ2-7, is DGGITQSPKYLFRKEGQNVTLSCEQNLNHDAMYWYRQDPGQGLRLIYYSQIVNDFQKGDIAEGYSVSREKKESFPLTVTSAQKNPTAFYLCASSASAPNEQYFGPGTRLTVT.

Here the CDR3 DNA reads TGTGCCACTAAAGCGGGGGGGCTTTCTCTCGAGCAGTACTTC. This encodes CATKAGGLSLEQYF. J is TRBJ2-7 and V is TRBV6-5, with 10 bases fitting TRBD2. Germline V lookup: CDR1 MNHEY, CDR2 SVGAGI. The junction had 12 bases not matched to a gene; V was cut back by 10 bases and J by 6 bases. The CDR3 runs 14 residues.

This chain links TRBV6-4 with TRBJ2-5; 10 bases are a match to TRBD2. The CDR3 length is 15 residues. Looked up from germline, CDR1 is MRHNA and CDR2 is SNTAGT. J lost 1 base, V lost 9 bases, and 8 bases had no gene match. This CDR3 is CARPAQRGGQETQYF. In DNA, the CDR3 is TGTGCCAGACCCGCGCAGCGGGGGGGCCAAGAGACCCAGTACTTC.

The chain employs TRBV28 and TRBJ1-5; 8 bases are shared with TRBD1. Germline V gives CDR1 MDHEN, CDR2 SYDVKM. The CDR3 length is 15 residues. Unmatched junction bases numbered 7, after V lost 3 bases and J lost 6 bases. The DNA for the CDR3 is TGTGCCAGCAGTTTCGACAGGGGATTTGCTCAGCCCCAGCATTTT. Protein product: CASSFDRGFAQPQHF. Looking up the rest from reference TRBV28 and TRBJ1-5 gives the full variable domain: DVKVTQSSRYLVKRTGEKVFLECVQDMDHENMFWYRQDPGLGLRLIYFSYDVKMKEKGDIPEGYSVSREKKERFSLILESASTNQTSMYLCASSFDRGFAQPQHFGDGTRLSIL.

The chain employs TRBV4-1 and TRBJ2-1; tentatively, D is TRBD2 (5 bases). Deletions cut 2 bases from V and 6 bases from J, with 8 bases between. The CDR3 loop spans 13 amino acids. CDR1 and CDR2 (germline): MGHRA, YSYEKL. The CDR3 loop is CASSQSGSNEQFF. The DNA for the CDR3 is TGCGCCAGCAGCCAATCGGGGAGCAATGAGCAGTTCTTC.

The J gene is TRBJ2-1, the V gene TRBV13, with 14 bases matching TRBD2. Trimming removed 4 bases from V and 6 bases from J; junction bases left unmatched: 5. The CDR3 length is 16 residues. CDR1 is PRHDT and CDR2 is FYEKMQ in the germline V gene (reference sequence). CDR3 amino acids: CASSYRLAGGTNEQFF. In DNA, the CDR3 is TGTGCCAGCAGCTACCGACTAGCGGGGGGGACCAATGAGCAGTTCTTC. Filled out from reference TRBV13 and TRBJ2-1, the complete variable domain reads AAGVIQSPRHLIKEKRETATLKCYPIPRHDTVYWYQQGPGQDPQFLISFYEKMQSDKGSIPDRFSAQQFSDYHSELNMSSLELGDSALYFCASSYRLAGGTNEQFFGPGTRLTVL.

The chain employs TRBV6-4 and TRBJ1-1, with D perhaps TRBD1 (5 bases). Germline V gene lookup returns CDR1 MRHNA and CDR2 SNTAGT. Trimming took off 0 bases at V and 8 bases at J, with 10 bases between the two ends. The CDR3 spans 13 residues. CDR3 bases: TGTGCCAGCAGTGACTCTTGGGGGGACGAAGCTTTCTTT. Amino acids: CASSDSWGDEAFF.

This clone was observed once. The V and J genes are TRBV7-2 and TRBJ2-7; 12 bases are a match to TRBD2. Trimming removed 5 bases from V and 6 bases from J; junction bases left unmatched: 2. The CDR3 contains 13 residues. Per germline, CDR1 SGHTA and CDR2 FQGNSA. The CDR3 loop reads CASSASGGGEQYF. The CDR3 DNA reads TGTGCCAGCAGCGCTAGCGGGGGGGGCGAGCAGTACTTC.

In the case of this clone: One end of the junction varies from germline; a read error may be responsible. The same CDR3 arises from other DNA sequences in this sample as well. The chain has TRBV4-1 and TRBJ2-1; 9 bases match TRBD2. The CDR3 is made up of 14 amino acids. Germline V gene data show CDR1 as MGHRA and CDR2 as YSYEKL. The CDR3, as DNA: TGCGCCAGCCGCGTAGCGGGGGACTACAATGAGCAATTCTTC. This gives the protein CASRVAGDYNEQFF.

This sequence joins TRBV5-5 and TRBJ1-3; D remains ambiguous. Germline V gene data show CDR1 as SGHKS and CDR2 as YYEKEE (reference sequence). CDR3 length: 14 amino acids. The V and J ends lost 0 bases and 3 bases respectively, with 7 bases between them. The CDR3 nucleotides read TGTGCCAGCAGCTTGGGGCAGATTGGAAACACCATATATTTT. This translates into CASSLGQIGNTIYF.

V usage is TRBV29-1 and J usage is TRBJ2-1; maybe TRBD1 (5 bases). The CDR3 spans 14 residues. With 5 bases removed from V and 4 bases from J, the gap between germline ends came to 15 bases. Germline V lookup: CDR1 SQVTM, CDR2 ANQGSEA. For the CDR3, the DNA is TGCAGCGTTTCGGACACGGTAGCTTACAATGAGCAGTTCTTC. Its protein is CSVSDTVAYNEQFF.

This chain connects TRBV4-3 to TRBJ2-1; tentatively, D is TRBD1 (6 bases). The CDR3 length is 15 residues. The V gene's germline CDR1 is LGHNA and CDR2 YSLEER. Trimming took 4 bases from V and 8 from J, leaving 18 bases between them. The CDR3 region has the DNA TGCGCCAGCAGCCCTAAAACAGGGTTGCGGGATGAGCAGTTCTTC. Amino acids: CASSPKTGLRDEQFF.

The chain employs TRBV27 and TRBJ2-1; TRBD1 aligns across 10 bases. Per germline, CDR1 MNHEY and CDR2 SMNVEV (reference sequence). The CDR3 loop spans 15 amino acids. After removal of 3 bases from V and 6 bases from J, the junction contained 5 bases not matched to a gene. The CDR3 DNA follows: TGTGCCAGCAGTTTGGTAGGACAGGGGGTCAATGAGCAGTTCTTC. Its translation: CASSLVGQGVNEQFF.

In the case of this clone: Germline and junction disagree at one end, which may indicate a read error. CDR3 coding DNA: TGTGCCAGCAGTCCCAGTGTGCACCGGAGCAGGGACTTC. It yields the protein CASSPSVHRSRDF. This rearrangement joins TRBV28 to TRBJ2-7, with a weak D call TRBD1 (5 bases). CDR3 length: 13 amino acids. CDR1 is MDHEN, CDR2 SYDVKM, per germline.

The genes are TRBV6-5 and TRBJ1-4, with no clear D. Germline CDR1 is MNHEY and CDR2 is SVGAGI. This CDR3 has 15 residues. V lost 4 bases, J lost 3 bases, and 12 bases lay in between. The CDR3 DNA sequence: TGTGCCAGCAGTTCGCGGGGTGCGGCTAATGAAAAACTGTTTTTT. It encodes CASSSRGAANEKLFF.

The V and J genes are TRBV4-1 and TRBJ2-3; TRBD2 might be the D (5 bases). This CDR3 is built from 15 residues. Trimming stripped 1 base from V and 6 bases from J, with 14 bases between. Per germline, CDR1 MGHRA and CDR2 YSYEKL. The CDR3 nucleotides are TGCGCCAGCAGCCAAGGACTACGAAACGGCGATACGCAGTATTTT. Protein sequence: CASSQGLRNGDTQYF.

The genes are TRBV19 and TRBJ2-1; 11 bases are a match to TRBD2. The CDR3 contains 16 residues. The germline CDR1 and CDR2 sequences are LNHDA and SQIVND (reference sequence). V shed 2 bases and J 7 bases; nucleotides not matched to a gene: 7. The CDR3 coding sequence is TGTGCCAGTAGTATATATCTAGCGGGAGGAGGAAATGAGCAGTTCTTC. Its translation is CASSIYLAGGGNEQFF.

The chain combines TRBV4-1 with TRBJ2-3; 9 nucleotides align to TRBD2. V lost 0 bases, J lost 3 bases, and 7 bases stayed unmatched. The CDR3 loop spans 17 amino acids. The germline CDR1 and CDR2 sequences are MGHRA and YSYEKL. The CDR3 reads CASSQDARLAGTDTQYF. DNA of the CDR3: TGCGCCAGCAGCCAAGATGCTCGGCTAGCGGGGACAGATACGCAGTATTTT.